These 17 T cell receptor beta chains came from one sample sequenced in a study of CD8+CD57+ T cells in acquired aplastic anemia. All sequencing subjects had displayed CD8+CD57+ cell expansion on flow cytometry. The use of genomic DNA as template underpinned the TCR beta VDJ and CDR3 profiling. TCRdb redid the calling of the reads with MiXCR, one entry per CDR3 protein. The sample carries 260,000 or so distinct CDR3 sequences, 82% recorded once. What was sequenced was sorted CD4+, CD8+, or CD8+CD57+ T cells (not recorded which) from PBMCs. The receptor set was obtained from a human donor with aplastic anemia.

The chain has TRBV20-1 and TRBJ2-7; D call uncertain. This CDR3 region has 18 residues. Germline V gene sequence: CDR1 DFQATT, CDR2 SNEGSKA (reference sequence). V lost 0 bases, J lost 0 bases, and 21 bases lay in between. This CDR3 reads CSARERNSTLLNSYEQYF. CDR3 DNA: TGCAGTGCTAGAGAACGCAACAGTACTCTTCTTAACTCCTACGAGCAGTACTTC.

In its sample, this clonotype was seen a few times. The V gene is TRBV19, the J gene TRBJ2-7; TRBD1 matches at 7 bases. The germline gives CDR1 LNHDA, CDR2 SQIVND (reference sequence). This CDR3 has 15 amino acids. J lost 5 bases, V lost 1 base, and 8 bases had no gene match. CDR3: CASSIGEGGSDEQYF. The CDR3 DNA reads as TGTGCCAGTAGTATAGGTGAAGGGGGCTCAGACGAGCAGTACTTC.

The chain joins TRBV24-1 to TRBJ2-7; maybe TRBD2 (7 bases). The J call is doubtful: the DNA matches TRBJ2-3 better. Germline V gene lookup returns CDR1 KGHDR and CDR2 SFDVKD. The CDR3 spans 13 residues. CDR3 sequence: CATGAGATCEQYF. The CDR3 DNA reads TGTGCCACCGGGGCGGGGGCCACCTGCGAGCAGTATTTT.

The V gene is TRBV11-3, the J gene TRBJ2-5, with no clear D. Deletions cut 5 bases from V and 2 bases from J, with 12 bases between. The germline CDR1 and CDR2 sequences are SGHNT and YENEEA. This CDR3 has 14 amino acids. The CDR3 coding sequence is TGTGCCAGCAGCAGAGACCTCGAGCAAGAGACCCAGTACTTC. Translating gives CASSRDLEQETQYF.

This clonotype was picked up one time. One base away lies a much larger clone, so this may be a sequencing read error. The chain links TRBV7-2 to TRBJ2-1; TRBD1 matches at 10 bases. The J segment lost 16 bases and the V segment lost 3 bases, leaving 15 bases of the junction unmatched. Per germline, CDR1 SGHTA and CDR2 FQGNSA. The CDR3 length is 15 residues. The CDR3 bases are TGTGCCAGCAGCTTGACAGGGGGCGCCGACTATGACCACTTCTTC. This translates into CASSLTGGADYDHFF.

The rearrangement uses TRBV7-9 and TRBJ1-1; D is possibly TRBD1 (5 bases). In germline, CDR1 is SEHNR, CDR2 FQNEAQ (reference sequence). The CDR3 totals 16 residues. Trimming took 3 bases from V and 14 from J, leaving 28 bases between them. The CDR3: CASSFQRSGGSDEEFF. CDR3 sequence (DNA): TGTGCCAGCAGCTTTCAAAGAAGCGGGGGGAGCGATGAAGAGTTCTTT.

The chain carries TRBV4-1 and TRBJ2-5; 11 bases line up with TRBD2. The germline V gene encodes CDR1 MGHRA and CDR2 YSYEKL. Trimming removed 5 bases from V and 5 bases from J; junction bases left unmatched: 10. The CDR3 spans 16 residues. The CDR3 DNA follows: TGCGCCAGCAGCACAACGGCTAGCGGGAGGTATGAGACCCAGTACTTC. Translated: CASSTTASGRYETQYF.

The chain joins TRBV7-2 to TRBJ2-3; maybe TRBD2 (5 bases). Looked up from germline, CDR1 is SGHTA and CDR2 is FQGNSA. This CDR3 region has 15 residues. Trimming stripped 2 bases from V and 11 bases from J, with 20 bases between. The CDR3 nucleotides are TGTGCCAGCAGCTTAACGAGAGGGAGCGATACGCAGCAGTATTTT. Translating gives CASSLTRGSDTQQYF.

This clonotype was seen a handful of times. This chain connects TRBV7-8 to TRBJ1-1, with a weak D call TRBD1 (5 bases). Trimming shortened V by 0 bases and J by 5 bases, and 13 bases separated the two germline ends. The CDR3 contains 15 residues. Per the germline V gene, CDR1 is SGHVS and CDR2 is FQNEAQ. The CDR3 nucleotides are TGTGCCAGCAGCTTAGCGGGGACTCGCGATACTGAAGCTTTCTTT. This codes for CASSLAGTRDTEAFF.

The genes are TRBV11-2 and TRBJ2-7; TRBD2 matches 13 bases. V gave up 4 bases and J gave up 5 bases; unmatched junction bases: 5. Germline values: CDR1 SGHAT, CDR2 FQNNGV. This CDR3 region has 15 residues. The CDR3 protein is CASSSRLAGGNEQYF. The CDR3 coding sequence is TGTGCCAGCAGCTCCCGACTAGCGGGGGGCAACGAGCAGTACTTC.

The rearrangement uses TRBV6-2 or TRBV6-3 and TRBJ2-7; tentatively, D is TRBD1 (6 bases). V lost 5 bases and J lost 1, with 12 bases in between. CDR1 and CDR2 from the germline V gene are MNHEY and SVGEGT. There are 14 residues in the CDR3. CDR3 DNA sequence: TGTGCCAGCAGTACCACCGGACAGTCCTACGAGCAGTACGTC. This encodes CASSTTGQSYEQYV.

The chain joins TRBV9 to TRBJ2-3; D possibly uses TRBD1 or TRBD2 (7 bases each). Germline V CDR1 and CDR2: SGDLS, YYNGEE. V lost 4 bases, J lost 10 bases, and 22 bases lay in between. The CDR3 loop spans 15 amino acids. Here the CDR3 reads CASSSGGGSRNPQYF. In DNA, the CDR3 is TGTGCCAGCAGCTCAGGGGGGGGCAGCCGCAATCCGCAGTATTTT.

This clonotype was detected a few times. This chain joins TRBV2 and TRBJ1-1; D may be TRBD1 (6 bases). This CDR3 region has 15 residues. The germline gives CDR1 SNHLY, CDR2 FYNNEI. V shed 9 bases and J shed 1 base, with 18 bases lying between them. The CDR3 here is CASRGGGGANTEAFF. As DNA, the CDR3 is TGTGCCAGTCGTGGGGGGGGGGGGGCGAACACTGAAGCTTTCTTT.

The V call is TRBV15, the J call TRBJ2-5; D gene ambiguous. V was trimmed by 0 bases and J by 10 bases, leaving 15 bases between them. CDR1 LNHNV and CDR2 YYDKDF come from the germline V gene (reference sequence). This CDR3 contains 14 residues. This CDR3 is CATSREAGTYDQYF. The CDR3 DNA reads as TGTGCCACCAGCAGAGAGGCAGGCACCTACGACCAGTACTTC.

This clonotype was detected only once. The rearrangement links TRBV24-1 to TRBJ2-2; D may be TRBD2 (5 bases). Germline CDR1 and CDR2: KGHDR and SFDVKD. Between the trimmed V and J ends, which lost 3 bases and 0 bases, there was a span of 10 bases. This CDR3 has 16 amino acids. The CDR3 sequence is CATSDARTANTGELFF. CDR3 bases: TGTGCCACCAGTGATGCCCGGACTGCGAACACCGGGGAGCTGTTTTTT.

As to this clonotype: This is likely a read error, given that the CDR3 carries no conserved phenylalanine or tryptophan at its end. The chain is built from TRBV7-9 and TRBJ2-3; D possibly corresponds to TRBD2 (5 bases). The CDR3 extends over 13 amino acids. Germline CDR1 and CDR2: SEHNR and FQNEAQ (reference sequence). V lost 8 bases to trimming and J lost 5 bases, with 14 bases between them. For the CDR3, the DNA is TGTGCCAGCGGGTACCGGGGAAGAGATACGCAGTATTTG. Translating gives CASGYRGRDTQYL.

This clonotype was seen at least ten times. This chain joins TRBV7-9 and TRBJ1-5, with D uncertain. CDR1 is SEHNR, CDR2 FQNEAQ, per germline (reference sequence). Deletions cut 4 bases from V and 4 bases from J, with 20 bases between. CDR3 size: 17 residues. The CDR3 DNA reads TGTGCCAGCAGCTCAACGACCAGCTCACTCAGTAATCAGCCCCAGCATTTT. It is translated as CASSSTTSSLSNQPQHF.